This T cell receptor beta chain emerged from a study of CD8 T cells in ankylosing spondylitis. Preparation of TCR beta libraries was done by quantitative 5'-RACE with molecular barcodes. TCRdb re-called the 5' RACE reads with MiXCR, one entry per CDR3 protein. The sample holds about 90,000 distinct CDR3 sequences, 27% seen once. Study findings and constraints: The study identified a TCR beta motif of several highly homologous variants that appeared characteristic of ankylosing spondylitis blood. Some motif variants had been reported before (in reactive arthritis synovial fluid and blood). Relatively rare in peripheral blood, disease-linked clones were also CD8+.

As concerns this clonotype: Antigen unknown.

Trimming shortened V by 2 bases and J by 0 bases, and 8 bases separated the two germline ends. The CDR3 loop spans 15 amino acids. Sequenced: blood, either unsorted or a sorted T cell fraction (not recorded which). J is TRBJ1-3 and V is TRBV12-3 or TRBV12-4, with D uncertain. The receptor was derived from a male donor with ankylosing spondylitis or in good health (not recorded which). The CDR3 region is CASSLFGDSGNTIYF. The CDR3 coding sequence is TGTGCCAGCAGTTTATTCGGGGACTCTGGAAACACCATATATTTT.